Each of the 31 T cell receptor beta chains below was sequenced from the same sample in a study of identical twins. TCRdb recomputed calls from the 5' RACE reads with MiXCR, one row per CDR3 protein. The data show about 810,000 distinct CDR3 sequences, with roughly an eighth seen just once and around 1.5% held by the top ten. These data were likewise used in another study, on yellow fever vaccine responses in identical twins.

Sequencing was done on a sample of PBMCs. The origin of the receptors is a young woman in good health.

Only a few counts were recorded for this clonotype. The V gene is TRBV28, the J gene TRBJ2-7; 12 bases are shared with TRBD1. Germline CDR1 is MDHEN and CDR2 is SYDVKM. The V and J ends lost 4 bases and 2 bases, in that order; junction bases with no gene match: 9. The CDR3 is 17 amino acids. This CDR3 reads CASSSPGQGAWAYEQYF. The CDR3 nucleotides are TGTGCCAGCAGTTCTCCGGGACAGGGGGCCTGGGCCTACGAGCAGTACTTC.

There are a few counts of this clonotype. This CDR3 reads CASSFWAAANEQFF. The CDR3 coding sequence is TGTGCCAGCAGTTTTTGGGCCGCAGCTAATGAGCAGTTCTTC. V usage is TRBV12-3 or TRBV12-4 and J usage is TRBJ2-1; D uncertain. The CDR3 runs 14 residues. V was pared by 3 bases and J by 7 bases, with 13 bases between.

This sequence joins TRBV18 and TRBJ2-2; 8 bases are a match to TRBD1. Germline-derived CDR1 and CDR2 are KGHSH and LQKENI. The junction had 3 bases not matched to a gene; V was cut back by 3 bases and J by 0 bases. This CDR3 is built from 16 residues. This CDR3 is CASSPRDRPNTGELFF. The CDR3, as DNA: TGTGCCAGCTCACCCCGGGACAGGCCGAACACCGGGGAGCTGTTTTTT.

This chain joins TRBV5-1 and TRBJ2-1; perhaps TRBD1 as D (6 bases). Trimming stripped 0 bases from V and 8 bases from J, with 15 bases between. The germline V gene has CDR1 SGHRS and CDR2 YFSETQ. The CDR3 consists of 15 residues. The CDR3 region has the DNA TGCGCCAGCAGCTTGGCTACAGGGAAGTTGCATGAGCAGTTCTTC. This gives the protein CASSLATGKLHEQFF.

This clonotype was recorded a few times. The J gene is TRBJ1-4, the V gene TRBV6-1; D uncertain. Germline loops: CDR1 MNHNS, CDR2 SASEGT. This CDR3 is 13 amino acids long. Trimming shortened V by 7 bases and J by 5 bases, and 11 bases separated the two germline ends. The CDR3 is CASTRSLNEKLFF. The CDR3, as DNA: TGTGCCAGCACCAGGAGTTTGAATGAAAAACTGTTTTTT.

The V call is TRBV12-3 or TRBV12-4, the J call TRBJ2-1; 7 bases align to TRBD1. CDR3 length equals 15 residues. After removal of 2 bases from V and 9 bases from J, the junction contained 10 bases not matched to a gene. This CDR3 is CASSLKQGSRSEQFF. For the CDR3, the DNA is TGTGCCAGCAGTTTAAAACAGGGGAGTAGGAGTGAGCAGTTCTTC.

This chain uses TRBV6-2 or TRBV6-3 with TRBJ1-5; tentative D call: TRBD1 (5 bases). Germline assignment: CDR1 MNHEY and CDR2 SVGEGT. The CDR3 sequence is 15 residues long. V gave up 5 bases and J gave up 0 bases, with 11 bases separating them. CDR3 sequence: CASSGRAYSNQPQHF. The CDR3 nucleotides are TGTGCCAGCAGTGGCAGGGCCTATAGCAATCAGCCCCAGCATTTT.

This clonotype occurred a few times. This CDR3 reads CAISEGPWGEQYV. CDR3 in DNA: TGTGCCATCAGTGAGGGCCCATGGGGCGAGCAGTACGTC. V is TRBV10-3 and J is TRBJ2-7; D unclear. Germline CDR1 is ENHRY and CDR2 is SYGVKD. The CDR3 runs 13 residues. V gave up 2 bases and J gave up 6 bases, with 11 bases separating them.

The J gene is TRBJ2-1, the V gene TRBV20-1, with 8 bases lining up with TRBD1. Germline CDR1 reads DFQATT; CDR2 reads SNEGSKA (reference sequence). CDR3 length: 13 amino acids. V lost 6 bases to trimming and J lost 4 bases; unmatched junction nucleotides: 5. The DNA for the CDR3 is TGCAGTGCAACAAGGACAGGGTACAATGAGCAGTTCTTC. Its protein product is CSATRTGYNEQFF.

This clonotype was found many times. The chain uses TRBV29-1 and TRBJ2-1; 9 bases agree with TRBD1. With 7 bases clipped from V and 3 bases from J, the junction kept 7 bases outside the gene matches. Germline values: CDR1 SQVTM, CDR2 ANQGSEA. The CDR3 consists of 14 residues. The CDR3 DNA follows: TGCAGCGGCAGTCGGACAGGGGACTACAATGAGCAGTTCTTC. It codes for CSGSRTGDYNEQFF.

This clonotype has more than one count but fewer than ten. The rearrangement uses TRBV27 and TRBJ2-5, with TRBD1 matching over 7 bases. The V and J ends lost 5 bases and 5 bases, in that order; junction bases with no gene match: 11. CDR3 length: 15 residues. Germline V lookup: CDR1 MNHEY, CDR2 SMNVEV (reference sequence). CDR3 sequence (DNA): TGTGCCAGCAGTGCCAGGGGACAGTGGGAGGAGACCCAGTACTTC. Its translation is CASSARGQWEETQYF.

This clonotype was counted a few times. CDR3 in amino acids: CASSEGQGSHYGYTF. CDR3 coding DNA: TGTGCCAGCAGTGAAGGACAGGGGTCCCACTATGGCTACACCTTC. The V and J genes are TRBV25-1 and TRBJ1-2; 9 bases agree with TRBD1. The CDR3 totals 15 residues. V trimming: 2 bases; J trimming: 3 bases; junction bases outside the gene matches: 4. Germline V gene lookup returns CDR1 MGHDK and CDR2 SYGVNS.

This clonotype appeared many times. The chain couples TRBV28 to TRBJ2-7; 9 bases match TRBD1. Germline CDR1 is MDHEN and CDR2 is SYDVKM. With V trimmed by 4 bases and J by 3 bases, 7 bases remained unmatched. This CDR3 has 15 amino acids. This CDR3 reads CASSSAGTGYYEQYF. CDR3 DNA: TGTGCCAGCAGTTCTGCCGGGACAGGGTACTACGAGCAGTACTTC.

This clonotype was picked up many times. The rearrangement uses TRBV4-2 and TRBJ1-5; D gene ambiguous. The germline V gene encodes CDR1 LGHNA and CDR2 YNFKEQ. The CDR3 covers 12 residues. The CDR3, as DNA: TGTGCAAGCGGGCTTGACAATCAGCCCCAGCATTTT. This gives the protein CASGLDNQPQHF.

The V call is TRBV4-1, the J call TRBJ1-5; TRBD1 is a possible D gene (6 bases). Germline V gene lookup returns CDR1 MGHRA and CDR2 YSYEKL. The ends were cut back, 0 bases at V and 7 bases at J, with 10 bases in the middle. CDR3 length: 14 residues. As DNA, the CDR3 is TGCGCCAGCAGCCAAGAGGGGGGCCCGCAGCCCCAGCATTTT. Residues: CASSQEGGPQPQHF.

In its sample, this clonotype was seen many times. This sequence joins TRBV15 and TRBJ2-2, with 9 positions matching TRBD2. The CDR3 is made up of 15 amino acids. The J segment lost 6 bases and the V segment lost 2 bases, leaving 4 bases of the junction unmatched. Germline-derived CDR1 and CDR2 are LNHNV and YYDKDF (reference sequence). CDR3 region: CATSRRREGAGELFF. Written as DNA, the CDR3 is TGTGCCACCAGCAGACGGCGGGAGGGGGCCGGGGAGCTGTTTTTT.

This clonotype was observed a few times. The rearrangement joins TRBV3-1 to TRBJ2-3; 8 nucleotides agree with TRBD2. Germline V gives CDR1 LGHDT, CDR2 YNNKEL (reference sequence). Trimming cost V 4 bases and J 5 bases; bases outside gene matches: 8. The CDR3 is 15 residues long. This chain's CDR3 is CASSREREMRDTQYF. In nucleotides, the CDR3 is TGTGCCAGCAGCCGAGAGCGGGAGATGAGAGATACGCAGTATTTT.

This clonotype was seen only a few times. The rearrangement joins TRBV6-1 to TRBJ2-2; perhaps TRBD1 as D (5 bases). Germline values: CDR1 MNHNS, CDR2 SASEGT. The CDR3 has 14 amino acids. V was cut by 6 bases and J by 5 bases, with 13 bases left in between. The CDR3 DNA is TGTGCCAGCAGCCGCCCTACAGGAACCGGGGAGCTGTTTTTT. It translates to CASSRPTGTGELFF.

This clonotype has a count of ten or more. The CDR3 sequence is CASSLGRSGAGSYNEQFF. DNA of the CDR3: TGCGCCAGCAGCTTAGGACGTTCGGGGGCAGGCTCCTACAATGAGCAGTTCTTC. The chain recombines TRBV5-1 with TRBJ2-1, with D perhaps TRBD1 or TRBD2 (6 bases each). V lost 2 bases to trimming and J lost 0 bases, with 18 bases between them. The CDR3 sequence is 18 residues long. The germline V gene has CDR1 SGHRS and CDR2 YFSETQ.

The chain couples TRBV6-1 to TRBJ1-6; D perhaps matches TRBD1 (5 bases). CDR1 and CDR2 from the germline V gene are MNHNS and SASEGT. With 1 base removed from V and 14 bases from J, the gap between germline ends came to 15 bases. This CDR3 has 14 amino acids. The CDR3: CASSEGPGQFTLHF. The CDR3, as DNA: TGTGCCAGCAGTGAAGGTCCAGGGCAATTTACCCTCCACTTT.

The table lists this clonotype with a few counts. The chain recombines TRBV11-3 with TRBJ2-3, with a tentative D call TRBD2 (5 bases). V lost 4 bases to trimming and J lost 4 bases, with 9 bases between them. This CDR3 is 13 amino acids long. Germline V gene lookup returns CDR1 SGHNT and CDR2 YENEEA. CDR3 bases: TGTGCCAGCAGCTCGGGAACTTCAGATACGCAGTATTTT. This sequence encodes CASSSGTSDTQYF.

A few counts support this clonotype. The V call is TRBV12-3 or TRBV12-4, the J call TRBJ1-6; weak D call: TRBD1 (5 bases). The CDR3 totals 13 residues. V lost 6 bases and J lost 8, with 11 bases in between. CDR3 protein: CASRPTGYSPLHF. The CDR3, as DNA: TGTGCCAGCAGACCTACAGGCTATTCACCCCTCCACTTT.

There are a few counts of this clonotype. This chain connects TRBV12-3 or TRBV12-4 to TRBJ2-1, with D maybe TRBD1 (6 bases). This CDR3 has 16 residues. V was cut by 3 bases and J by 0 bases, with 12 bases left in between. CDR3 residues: CASSFDRYSSYNEQFF. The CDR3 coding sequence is TGTGCCAGCAGTTTTGACAGGTATAGCTCCTACAATGAGCAGTTCTTC.

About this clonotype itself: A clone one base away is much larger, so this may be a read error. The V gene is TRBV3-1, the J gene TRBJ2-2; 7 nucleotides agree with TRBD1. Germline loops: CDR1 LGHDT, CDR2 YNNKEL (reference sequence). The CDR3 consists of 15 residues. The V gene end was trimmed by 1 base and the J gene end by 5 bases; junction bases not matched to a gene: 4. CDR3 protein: CASSQGKGATGELFF. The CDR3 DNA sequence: TGTGCCAGCAGCCAAGGAAAGGGGGCGACCGGGGAGCTGTTTTTT.

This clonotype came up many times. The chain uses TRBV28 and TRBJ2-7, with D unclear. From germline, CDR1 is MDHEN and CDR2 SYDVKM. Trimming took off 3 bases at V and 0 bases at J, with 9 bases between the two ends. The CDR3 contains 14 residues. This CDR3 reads CASSLLRSSYEQYF. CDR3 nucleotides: TGTGCCAGCAGTTTGTTAAGGAGCTCCTACGAGCAGTACTTC.

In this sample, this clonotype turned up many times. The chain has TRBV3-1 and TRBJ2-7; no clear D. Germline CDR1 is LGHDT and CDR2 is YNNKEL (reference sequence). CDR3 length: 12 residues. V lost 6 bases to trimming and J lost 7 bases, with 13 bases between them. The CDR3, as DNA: TGTGCCAGCAGTTTCAGGAAGGGTGAGCAGTACGTC. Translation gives CASSFRKGEQYV.

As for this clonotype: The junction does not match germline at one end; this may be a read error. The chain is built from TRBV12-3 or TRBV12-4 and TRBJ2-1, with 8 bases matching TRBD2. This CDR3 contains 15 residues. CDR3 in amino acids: CASSPSGGLGNEQFF. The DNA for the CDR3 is TGTGCTAGCAGCCCCTCGGGGGGGCTTGGTAATGAGCAGTTCTTC.

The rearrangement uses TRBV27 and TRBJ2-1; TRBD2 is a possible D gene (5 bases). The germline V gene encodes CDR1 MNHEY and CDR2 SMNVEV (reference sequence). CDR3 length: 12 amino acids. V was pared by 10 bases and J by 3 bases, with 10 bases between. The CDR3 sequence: CATGVIYNEQFF. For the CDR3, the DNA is TGTGCCACCGGGGTCATCTACAATGAGCAGTTCTTC.

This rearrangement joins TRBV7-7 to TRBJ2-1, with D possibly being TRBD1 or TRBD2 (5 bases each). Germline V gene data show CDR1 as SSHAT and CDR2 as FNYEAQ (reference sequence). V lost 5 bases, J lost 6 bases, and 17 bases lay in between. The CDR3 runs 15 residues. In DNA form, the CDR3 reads TGTGCCAGCAGCACCTCCCTAGTGGGACCCAATGAGCAGTTCTTC. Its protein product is CASSTSLVGPNEQFF.

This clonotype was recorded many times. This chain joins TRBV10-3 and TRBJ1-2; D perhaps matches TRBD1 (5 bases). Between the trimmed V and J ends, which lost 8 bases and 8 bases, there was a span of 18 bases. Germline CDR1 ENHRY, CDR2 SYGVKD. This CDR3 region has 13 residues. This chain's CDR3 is CAIGGPKGQGYTF. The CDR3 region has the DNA TGTGCCATCGGGGGTCCTAAAGGCCAAGGCTACACCTTC.

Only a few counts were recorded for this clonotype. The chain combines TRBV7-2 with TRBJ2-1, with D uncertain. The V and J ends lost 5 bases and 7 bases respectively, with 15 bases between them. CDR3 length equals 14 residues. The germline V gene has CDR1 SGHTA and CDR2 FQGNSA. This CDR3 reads CASSPYRDLNEQFF. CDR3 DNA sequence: TGTGCCAGCAGCCCCTATCGAGATTTAAATGAGCAGTTCTTC. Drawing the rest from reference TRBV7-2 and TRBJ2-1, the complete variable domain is GAGVSQSPSNKVTEKGKDVELRCDPISGHTALYWYRQSLGQGLEFLIYFQGNSAPDKSGLPSDRFSAERTGGSVSTLTIQRTQQEDSAVYLCASSPYRDLNEQFFGPGTRLTVL.